This T cell receptor beta chain is from a study of T cells in Graves' hyperthyroidism and ophthalmopathy. The CDR3 regions of TCR beta were amplified from RNA transcripts. HTBI primers were employed in a first-round RT-PCR of the TCR CDR3. TCRdb independently ran MiXCR on the multiplex PCR reads; one entry per CDR3 protein. The table records roughly 500,000 distinct CDR3 sequences, 46% of them present only once. Clinicians diagnosed patients from clinical symptoms, serum thyroxine and TRAb, thyroid ultrasound and orbital computed tomography. The sample taken for sequencing was peripheral blood or thyroid tissue (not recorded which). The clonotype comes from an adult woman with Graves' disease, either hyperthyroidism or ophthalmopathy (not recorded which).

CDR3 sequence: CASSPKSYGYTF. CDR3 sequence (DNA): TGTGCCAGCTCACCAAAGAGCTATGGCTACACCTTC. This chain links TRBV18 with TRBJ1-2; unclear D gene. V was pared by 2 bases and J by 4 bases, with 5 bases between. Germline V gives CDR1 KGHSH, CDR2 LQKENI. This CDR3 has 12 amino acids.